This T cell receptor beta chain was sequenced during a study of human CD4 T cells and Enterobacteriaceae (dated by TCRdb to the early 2020s). Concerning this clone itself: Its specific antigen is unknown. One base away there is no much larger clone; base qualities are not given.

On a FACSAria III, memory CD4+ T cells were FACS-sorted to over 98% purity, defined as all CD4+ cells except CD45RA+CCR7+CD95- naive cells. Blood from healthy donors was obtained from blood donation centers in Switzerland. Positive selection with CD4 and CD14 magnetic microbeads was used to enrich total CD4+ T cells and monocytes. CD8+, CD14+, CD16+, CD56+, CD19+ and CD25-bright cells were excluded before sorting. To assess in vivo expansion of bacteria-reactive clonotypes, total memory CD4+ T cells from a couple of blood donors were sequenced directly ex vivo. Peripheral blood mononuclear cells were isolated from donor blood using Ficoll-Paque Plus. Deep-level sequencing, with a detection sensitivity of one cell in 200,000, was applied to the ex vivo total memory CD4+ samples. The QIAamp DNA Micro Kit was used to extract genomic DNA from cell pellets, and the quantity and purity of the genomic DNA were checked by spectrophotometry. The immunoSEQ multiplex PCR assay was used to amplify the TCR Vbeta CDR3 regions. The amplicons were sequenced on the Illumina HiSeq platform. Each retrieved sequence was 87 nucleotides long and included the CDR3 region. The paper's processing steps were these. Each unique productive TCR Vbeta nucleotide sequence counted as a clonotype and was quantified by productive template frequency from ImmunoSEQ Analyzer V3.0. A threshold set at the top 5th percentile of each frequency-ranked repertoire was used to define expanded clonotypes. Repertoire overlap was calculated as Chao-Jaccard with the R package fossil and was visualized by nonmetric multidimensional scaling with the R package MASS. TCRdb limited this immuneACCESS table to in-frame rearrangements with V and J called. A share of clones is missing; checked studies link under half to unresolved V genes, and the rest is unexplained. V, J and clone size were drawn from that table, and D and trimming were deduced from the DNA. Present in this sample are tens of thousands of clones, 82% of which were seen just once. In total, the top ten clones hold 1.7% of the sample.

The study at large found these results: The only basis for inferring the reactivity of ex vivo clonotypes was matching nucleotide sequences to CFSE-low cultures from the same donors. Ex vivo, broadly cross-reactive clonotypes appeared more expanded than specific ones, with about 55% of the 19 and about two thirds of the roughly 30 in the top 5%.

The junction carries 14 bases between V and J, which are trimmed by 3 bases and 3 bases respectively. As encoded in the germline V gene, CDR1 is SQVTM while CDR2 is ANQGSEA. Its CDR3 holds 14 amino acids, cysteine through phenylalanine. Only the CDR3 DNA stays, 42 bases, in frame from base 1. The chain couples TRBV29-1 to TRBJ1-2, with TRBD1 as a weak D call on 5 bases. The source is a human donor in good health. Sequenced material: memory CD4+ T cells from blood. In light of the paper, this sample's cell subset or site label describes: total memory CD4 T cells sorted directly ex vivo, unstimulated. The nucleotide sequence reads TGCAGCGTTGAGGGGGACGGACGTGACTATGGCTACACCTTC. Its protein is CSVEGDGRDYGYTF.